Listed below are T cell receptor beta chains from one sample, sequenced in a study of blood T cells in healthy people across ages. MiXCR was run by TCRdb on the 5' RACE reads, yielding one entry per CDR3 protein. The sample includes around 1,100,000 distinct CDR3 sequences, around two fifths seen only once; the top ten take around 13%. Specimen: blood. These receptors were obtained from a man younger than 30 in good health. The CDR3 runs from the conserved cysteine through the conserved F or W. The D gene is left open where the match is weak. Some rows have no size entry. The others give once, few or many, or a class for an expanded clone.

clone size	V gene	D gene	J gene	CDR3 protein	CDR3 DNA
NA	TRBV27	NA	TRBJ2-1	CASSLAGAYYNEQFF	TGTGCCAGCAGTTTAGCCGGGGCGTATTATAATGAGCAGTTCTTC
NA	TRBV19	NA	TRBJ2-1	CASILRGSGEQFF	TGTGCCAGTATTCTCAGGGGTTCGGGTGAGCAGTTCTTC
NA	TRBV18	NA	TRBJ1-1	CAGSGARGTEAFF	TGTGCCGGCTCAGGGGCCCGTGGGACTGAAGCTTTCTTT
few	TRBV21-1	NA	TRBJ2-7	CASSTLKGRAILYEQYF	TGTGCCAGCAGCACCCTCAAGGGCAGGGCAATTCTCTACGAGCAGTACTTC
few	TRBV12-3/TRBV12-4	NA	TRBJ2-3	CASSLWYILSADTQYF	TGTGCCAGCAGTTTATGGTACATCCTTAGCGCAGATACGCAGTATTTT
NA	TRBV27	NA	TRBJ1-2	CASSLGEPTIYGYTF	TGTGCCAGCAGTCTAGGGGAACCCACTATCTATGGCTACACCTTC
few	TRBV6-5	TRBD1	TRBJ1-4	CASSRGSRTNEKLFF	TGTGCCAGCAGCAGGGGGTCGAGAACTAATGAAAAACTGTTTTTT
few	TRBV27	TRBD1	TRBJ2-4	CASSFLGGYVKNIQYF	TGTGCCAGCAGTTTCCTAGGGGGCTATGTCAAAAACATTCAGTACTTC
NA	TRBV5-6	NA	TRBJ2-1	CASSGNWGDSQETQFF	TGTGCCAGCAGCGGTAATTGGGGGGATTCCCAAGAGACCCAGTTCTTC
NA	TRBV5-5	NA	TRBJ2-7	CASSLGYYNEQYF	TGTGCCAGCAGCTTGGGCTACTACAATGAGCAGTACTTC
NA	TRBV7-2	NA	TRBJ1-5	CASSLGGRQPRHF	TGTGCCAGCAGCTTAGGGGGGAGACAGCCCCGGCATTTT